A single sample is the source of the 17 T cell receptor beta chains below, sequenced in a study of PD-1 blockade in mismatch repair-deficient tumors. The protocol was immunoSEQ multiplex PCR, while the TCRdb copy is restricted to in-frame clones and leaves out a portion. The table lists roughly 48,000 clones, around 77% of them singletons, with around 3.5% in the top ten. The sequenced sample was PBMCs, obtained before pembrolizumab treatment. These receptors all come from an adult with mismatch repair-deficient cancer.

The chain is built from TRBV6-6 and TRBJ2-5, with a weak D call TRBD1 (6 bases). CDR1 is MNHNY and CDR2 is SVGAGI in the germline V gene (reference sequence). This CDR3 region has 14 residues. V was trimmed by 0 bases and J by 3 bases, leaving 8 bases between them. The CDR3 coding sequence is TGTGCCAGCAGTTACTCGAACAGGGAAGAGACCCAGTACTTC. Translation: CASSYSNREETQYF.

V is TRBV9 and J is TRBJ2-1, with D hard to call. With 1 base removed from V and 0 bases from J, the gap between germline ends came to 5 bases. Looked up from germline, CDR1 is SGDLS and CDR2 is YYNGEE. The CDR3 consists of 14 residues. This chain's CDR3 is CASSVRVSYNEQFF. In DNA, the CDR3 is TGTGCCAGCAGCGTAAGGGTCTCCTACAATGAGCAGTTCTTC.

This clone was counted only a few times. The CDR3 protein is CAWSVGGDYGYTF. In nucleotides, the CDR3 is TGTGCCTGGAGCGTAGGGGGAGACTATGGCTACACCTTC. The gene calls are TRBV30 and TRBJ1-2; TRBD1 is a possible D gene (6 bases). Trimming cost V 3 bases and J 3 bases, with 11 bases left between them. The CDR3 extends over 13 amino acids. The germline V gene encodes CDR1 GTSNPN and CDR2 SVGIG (reference sequence).

V gene TRBV6-5 combines with J gene TRBJ1-1, with 8 bases matching TRBD1. The CDR3 spans 13 residues. Germline CDR1 and CDR2: MNHEY and SVGAGI. V lost 6 bases, J lost 6 bases, and 6 bases stayed unmatched. In nucleotides, the CDR3 is TGTGCCAGCAGCAGGACAGGGTACGCTGAAGCTTTCTTT. It codes for CASSRTGYAEAFF.

V gene TRBV5-8 combines with J gene TRBJ2-1; D is unresolved. The CDR3 has 12 amino acids. Trimming removed 6 bases at V and 10 bases at J, with 14 bases between. The germline gives CDR1 SGHTS, CDR2 YDEGEE. The DNA of the CDR3 is TGTGCCAGCACAGTGGGGTTCTGGGAGCAGTTCTTC. Translating gives CASTVGFWEQFF.

V is TRBV18 and J is TRBJ1-2; 7 bases agree with TRBD1. Germline lookup yields CDR1 KGHSH and CDR2 LQKENI. CDR3 length: 15 amino acids. J gave up 2 bases and V 2 bases, and 5 bases lay outside the gene matches. This CDR3 is CASSPEKGGNYGYTF. The CDR3 DNA reads TGTGCCAGCTCACCAGAGAAAGGGGGCAACTATGGCTACACCTTC.

The V gene is TRBV9, the J gene TRBJ1-1; a possible D gene is TRBD1 (6 bases). The CDR3 length is 14 residues. V shed 5 bases and J shed 2 bases, with 13 bases lying between them. Germline lookup yields CDR1 SGDLS and CDR2 YYNGEE. CDR3 DNA sequence: TGTGCCAGCAGAGCACAGGGATTTAACACTGAAGCTTTCTTT. Translated: CASRAQGFNTEAFF. Full variable domain (remainder filled in from reference TRBV9 and TRBJ1-1): DSGVTQTPKHLITATGQRVTLRCSPRSGDLSVYWYQQSLDQGLQFLIQYYNGEERAKGNILERFSAQQFPDLHSELNLSSLELGDSALYFCASRAQGFNTEAFFGQGTRLTVV.

This clone appeared once. The CDR3 here is CASSYRGGGTYNEQFF. In DNA, the CDR3 is TGTGCCAGCAGCTACAGAGGGGGTGGAACCTACAATGAGCAGTTCTTC. This chain uses TRBV7-3 with TRBJ2-1, with D possibly being TRBD1 (6 bases). The CDR3 loop spans 16 amino acids. V lost 4 bases and J 2 bases, leaving 15 bases between the germline ends. Germline CDR1 reads SGHTA; CDR2 reads FQGTGA.

The chain combines TRBV29-1 with TRBJ2-1; possibly TRBD1 or TRBD2 for D (6 bases each). V was cut by 6 bases and J by 7 bases, with 22 bases left in between. The length of the CDR3 is 15 residues. The germline gives CDR1 SQVTM, CDR2 ANQGSEA. CDR3 bases: TGCAGCGTCCACCTTGGGCGCGAAGGGGGGAATGAGCAGTTCTTC. Protein sequence: CSVHLGREGGNEQFF.

The J gene is TRBJ2-3, the V gene TRBV2, with 7 bases matching TRBD1. This CDR3 has 21 residues. Per the germline V gene, CDR1 is SNHLY and CDR2 is FYNNEI. After removal of 0 bases from V and 2 bases from J, the junction contained 20 bases not matched to a gene. The CDR3 here is CASSEALRGPELAKYTDTQYF. The CDR3 bases are TGTGCCAGCAGTGAAGCGCTTAGGGGGCCAGAGTTGGCGAAATACACAGATACGCAGTATTTT.

The chain is built from TRBV12-5 and TRBJ1-1; no clear D gene. With 0 bases removed from V and 2 bases from J, the gap between germline ends came to 10 bases. There are 15 residues in the CDR3. Germline V lookup: CDR1 LGHNT, CDR2 FRNRAP. CDR3 amino acids: CASGLVTGGNTEAFF. The CDR3 DNA reads TGTGCTAGTGGTTTGGTAACGGGAGGTAACACTGAAGCTTTCTTT.

The rearrangement links TRBV30 to TRBJ1-4; D might be TRBD1 (5 bases). Germline CDR1 GTSNPN, CDR2 SVGIG (reference sequence). Trimming left V 4 bases short and J 4 bases short, with 10 bases between. CDR3 length equals 13 residues. The CDR3 loop is CAWNRGSNEKLFF. CDR3 nucleotide sequence: TGTGCCTGGAACCGGGGCAGTAATGAAAAACTGTTTTTT.

The chain links TRBV29-1 to TRBJ1-1, with D perhaps matching TRBD1 (5 bases). CDR1 and CDR2 from the germline V gene are SQVTM and ANQGSEA. This CDR3 contains 13 residues. V lost 7 bases, J lost 5 bases, and 17 bases lay in between. The CDR3 sequence is CSALPGRGTEAFF. The CDR3 bases are TGCAGCGCCCTGCCGGGACGAGGTACTGAAGCTTTCTTT.

The V gene is TRBV15, the J gene TRBJ1-2; no definite D call. Trimming removed 0 bases at V and 8 bases at J, with 16 bases between. CDR3 length: 15 amino acids. CDR1 is LNHNV and CDR2 is YYDKDF in the germline V gene (reference sequence). CDR3 coding DNA: TGTGCCACCAGCAGAGATAGGAGGGCGCCGGGGGGCTACACCTTC. Protein: CATSRDRRAPGGYTF.

This chain uses TRBV9 with TRBJ2-3; 8 bases agree with TRBD1. The CDR3 has 14 residues. Trimming at V came to 7 bases and at J to 0 bases, leaving 4 bases not matched to a gene. CDR1 and CDR2 from the germline V gene are SGDLS and YYNGEE. The chain's CDR3 is CASGQGLSTDTQYF. DNA of the CDR3: TGTGCCAGCGGACAGGGACTTAGCACAGATACGCAGTATTTT.

This clone was observed a single time. The V call is TRBV25-1, the J call TRBJ2-1; the match to TRBD1 covers 7 bases. The CDR3 runs 14 residues. The germline gives CDR1 MGHDK, CDR2 SYGVNS. J lost 6 bases, V lost 2 bases, and 4 bases had no gene match. The CDR3 bases are TGTGCCAGCAGTGAACCGGGACAGAGCAATGAGCAGTTCTTC. Translated, it gives CASSEPGQSNEQFF.

V gene TRBV10-3 combines with J gene TRBJ1-1; D unclear. Germline assignment: CDR1 ENHRY and CDR2 SYGVKD. The CDR3 spans 11 residues. Trimming removed 4 bases at V and 6 bases at J, with 6 bases between. The CDR3 sequence is CAISGTAEAFF. CDR3 coding DNA: TGTGCCATCAGTGGAACGGCTGAAGCTTTCTTT.